This TCR beta chain was sequenced in a study of Ad26.COV2.S vaccination and SARS-CoV-2 variants. About the research overall: Doses of Ad26.COV2.S were injected into muscle once or twice, 56 days apart. Study outcomes and limitations: Whether participants received vaccine or placebo, their non-spike TCR breadth was similar.

The treatment: approximately 18 received Ad26.COV2.S at low or high dose, single or two shots; roughly five received placebo; per-sample allocation not given. Day 63 following the first vaccine or placebo injection was when the samples were taken. Data came from immunoSEQ multiplex PCR; TCRdb stores just in-frame clones and leaves some out. This table holds about 400,000 clones, approximately 87% found once. As for this clone: Its antigen is not identified.

The receptor was isolated from a person aged 18-65 years who received the Ad26.COV2.S COVID-19 vaccine or a placebo. Sample: peripheral blood, taken in a trial of Ad26.COV2.S vaccine versus placebo.

The CDR3 region is CASSALSTSGGPSQETQYF. The DNA of the CDR3 is TGTGCCAGCAGTGCTCTCAGCACTAGCGGGGGGCCTTCCCAAGAGACCCAGTACTTC. This sequence joins TRBV6-4 and TRBJ2-5; TRBD2 aligns across 12 bases. The germline gives CDR1 MRHNA, CDR2 SNTAGT. V was pared by 4 bases and J by 1 base, with 13 bases of the junction left unmatched. CDR3 length: 19 residues.